This paragraph reports one T cell receptor beta chain. Random hexamers were used to reverse transcribe the RNA input (about 0.5 to 1 ug). Amplification of the TCR beta CDR3 was carried out by immunoSEQ multiplex PCR, which spanned a total of 54 Vbeta and 13 Jbeta segments. A single record per CDR3 protein comes from TCRdb applying MiXCR to the immunoSEQ multiplex PCR reads. The sample shows about 64,000 distinct CDR3 sequences, about 94% of them seen only once. Germline CDR1 and CDR2: SEHNR and FQNEAQ (reference sequence). With 0 bases removed from V and 2 bases from J, the gap between germline ends came to 7 bases. The CDR3 covers 14 residues. The authors carried out high-throughput sequencing of TCR beta. They applied it to CD8+ and CD4+ T cells obtained from blood. The authors negatively isolated CD8+ and CD4+ T cells and FACS-enriched TEMRA cells. This specimen belongs to a study of CD8 T cells in Susac syndrome.

The J gene is TRBJ2-5, the V gene TRBV7-9; D is perhaps TRBD1 (5 bases). The sample comprised CD8+ T cells from PBMCs. The TCR originated in a human donor with multiple sclerosis. CDR3 coding DNA: TGTGCCAGCAGCTTAGCTCAGGGACAAGAGACCCAGTACTTC. It translates to CASSLAQGQETQYF.